One TCR beta chain is described in this entry. This clone is characterized as medium-sized (0.01 to 0.1%). Its antigen has not been determined. No much larger clone exists at a distance of one base, and base qualities are not known. The germline V gene gives CDR1 as SGHAT and CDR2 as FQNNGV. From the cysteine through the phenylalanine, the CDR3 covers 12 amino acids. The only DNA kept is the CDR3, 36 bases in frame from the first base. V and J lose 3 bases and 10 bases, and a span of 10 bases separates them. No patient had received any treatment before thyroid surgery. Patient clinical samples collected from about 2012 to 2018 were retrospectively analysed using T-cell receptor beta sequencing. Receptor libraries were prepared by PCR. Sequencing took place on an Illumina HiSeq 4000. High-throughput sequencing was used to profile the TCR beta-chain CDR3 region of every patient. In the paper's pipeline: A classifier to discriminate distant-metastatic papillary thyroid cancer patients was built from CDR3 differences across clinicopathological groups. The Shannon index was used to measure repertoire diversity, and the Morisita-Horn index was used to measure how similar tumor and blood repertoires were. TCRdb reran the public reads through fastp at Q25 and MiXCR, keeping productive beta chains. The V and J calls, along with clone size, are taken from TCRdb and not from the paper's own processing. The sample records 20,000 to 25,000 clones, approximately 23% of which are singletons. Roughly an eighth of the sample rests with the top ten.

The data stem from a study of metastatic and nonmetastatic thyroid tumors (dated by TCRdb to 2020 to 2022). Notes on the research overall: For patients with malignant and with benign thyroid disease, the researchers compared repertoires between peripheral blood samples and tumor or nodule tissue samples. The paper as a whole reports these results and caveats: In both blood and tumor samples, malignant tumors were reported to have significantly higher TCR beta diversity than benign nodules.

Sequenced input: tumor tissue. The receptor comes from a female donor with papillary thyroid cancer or a benign thyroid nodule (not recorded which). Some clones in this sample may be carry-over from other donors' samples. In this chain, TRBV11-2 is recombined with TRBJ2-1, and possibly TRBD1, on 6 matching bases. CDR3 reads: CASSLGAGEQFF. The bases read TGTGCCAGCAGCTTGGGGGCGGGCGAGCAGTTCTTC.